This T cell receptor beta chain derives from a study of blood T cell repertoires in COVID-19. The CDR3 has 15 amino acids. The V gene end was trimmed by 4 bases and the J gene end by 0 bases; junction bases not matched to a gene: 3. The germline gives CDR1 KGHSH, CDR2 LQKENI. Using immunoSEQ multiplex PCR, the repertoire was profiled, and TCRdb retains in-frame clones only, with some absent. The sample has about 240,000 clones; around 89% are singletons. The specimen was PBMCs or T cells enriched from blood (not recorded which). The source is a woman aged 25 to 39 who had recovered from COVID-19. V is TRBV18 and J is TRBJ1-5, with TRBD1 identical over 7 bases. CDR3 nucleotides: TGTGCCAGCTCACGTGGGACAGCTAGCAATCAGCCCCAGCATTTT. Protein: CASSRGTASNQPQHF.